Listed here are 24 T cell receptor beta chains from one sample, sequenced in a study of vaccination effects on CD4 cells after COVID-19. Their specific antigens are unknown. Using viral peptide pools, the ViraFEST assay grew out antigen-specific CD4+ T cells prior to sequencing. CD4+ T cell isolation took place after less than 13 days of culture. Negative nucleocapsid antibody tests before and after vaccination confirmed no previous SARS-CoV-2 infection. Clones were sequenced by immunoSEQ multiplex PCR, and TCRdb holds only the in-frame ones, with some missing. The profile covers roughly 60,000 clones, with more than 60% appearing a single time and 18% taken by the ten largest. The sample was CD4+ T cells from PBMCs cultured with SARS-CoV-2 spike peptides, taken before COVID-19 vaccination. These receptors were collected from a human donor who received a COVID-19 vaccine.

The genes are TRBV19 and TRBJ1-2; D not resolved. Per germline, CDR1 LNHDA and CDR2 SQIVND (reference sequence). The CDR3 is made up of 15 amino acids. The germline V and J ends were trimmed by 4 bases and 0 bases, with 12 bases remaining between them. The CDR3 reads CASSTIGGANYGYTF. The DNA for the CDR3 is TGTGCCAGTAGTACTATCGGTGGGGCTAACTATGGCTACACCTTC.

This chain uses TRBV18 with TRBJ1-2; 11 bases fit TRBD1. V shed 2 bases and J 4 bases; nucleotides not matched to a gene: 0. CDR1 is KGHSH, CDR2 LQKENI, per germline. This CDR3 has 14 amino acids. The CDR3 here is CASSPGTGGYGYTF. In nucleotides, the CDR3 is TGTGCCAGCTCACCAGGGACAGGGGGCTATGGCTACACCTTC.

V usage is TRBV25-1 and J usage is TRBJ1-2; D ambiguous. V lost 2 bases and J lost 3, with 13 bases in between. Germline CDR1 and CDR2: MGHDK and SYGVNS. This CDR3 is built from 15 residues. This chain's CDR3 is CASSEGQAIDYGYTF. The CDR3 DNA is TGTGCCAGCAGTGAAGGGCAGGCCATCGACTATGGCTACACCTTC.

The V call is TRBV5-4, the J call TRBJ1-1; D not certain. Trimming cost V 1 base and J 0 bases, with 7 bases left between them. Germline CDR1 is SGHNT and CDR2 is YYREEE (reference sequence). There are 14 residues in the CDR3. The DNA for the CDR3 is TGTGCCAGCAGCTTGCGGGCGGTGAACACTGAAGCTTTCTTT. This encodes CASSLRAVNTEAFF.

This chain joins TRBV19 and TRBJ2-1, with 7 bases matching TRBD2. The trim removed 7 bases at V and 7 bases at J, leaving 13 bases unmatched. The CDR3 is 15 amino acids. Germline values: CDR1 LNHDA, CDR2 SQIVND (reference sequence). Here the CDR3 DNA reads TGTGCCAGTACCCCAGCCTGGAGCGGGGATAATGAGCAGTTCTTC. Protein product: CASTPAWSGDNEQFF.

The V call is TRBV28, the J call TRBJ1-3; D perhaps matches TRBD1 (5 bases). Trimming stripped 6 bases from V and 1 base from J, with 13 bases between. CDR1 is MDHEN, CDR2 SYDVKM, per germline. This CDR3 has 15 residues. DNA for the CDR3: TGTGCCAGCAGCACTCAGGGAGCATCTGGAAACACCATATATTTT. It yields the protein CASSTQGASGNTIYF.

In this sample, this clone is medium-sized (0.01 to 0.1%). In DNA form, the CDR3 reads TGTGCCAGCAGTCACGGACTAGCGGGAGGGTACAATGAGCAGTTCTTC. Amino acids: CASSHGLAGGYNEQFF. This chain joins TRBV27 and TRBJ2-1, with 15 bases identical to TRBD2. From germline, CDR1 is MNHEY and CDR2 SMNVEV (reference sequence). This CDR3 has 16 residues. V shed 5 bases and J 4 bases; nucleotides not matched to a gene: 3.

The V and J genes are TRBV7-9 and TRBJ2-1; D is undetermined. The CDR3 totals 11 residues. Trimming shortened V by 2 bases and J by 6 bases, and 2 bases separated the two germline ends. Germline V gives CDR1 SEHNR, CDR2 FQNEAQ (reference sequence). The CDR3 loop reads CASSLSNEQFF. The CDR3 coding sequence is TGTGCCAGCAGCTTAAGCAATGAGCAGTTCTTC.

This clone has a single count. This chain connects TRBV30 to TRBJ1-1; tentatively, D is TRBD1 (6 bases). Trimming shortened V by 5 bases and J by 0 bases, and 7 bases separated the two germline ends. The CDR3 runs 12 residues. Germline values: CDR1 GTSNPN, CDR2 SVGIG (reference sequence). The CDR3, as DNA: TGTGCCTGGGACAGGCTGAACACTGAAGCTTTCTTT. Translating gives CAWDRLNTEAFF. Complete variable domain (other parts from reference TRBV30 and TRBJ1-1): SQTIHQWPATLVQPVGSPLSLECTVEGTSNPNLYWYRQAAGRGLQLLFYSVGIGQISSEVPQNLSASRPQDRQFILSSKKLLLSDSGFYLCAWDRLNTEAFFGQGTRLTVV.

The J gene is TRBJ1-4, the V gene TRBV9; D ambiguous. V lost 3 bases, J lost 7 bases, and 13 bases lay in between. The CDR3 length is 14 residues. Germline V gene sequence: CDR1 SGDLS, CDR2 YYNGEE. The CDR3 DNA follows: TGTGCCAGCAGCGGGGTAAACGTAGGTGAAAAACTGTTTTTT. Residues: CASSGVNVGEKLFF.

This chain's CDR3 is CASSTRDRSGTEAFF. For the CDR3, the DNA is TGTGCCAGCAGTACCCGGGACAGGTCAGGGACTGAAGCTTTCTTT. This sequence joins TRBV2 and TRBJ1-1; TRBD1 aligns across 8 bases. Germline CDR1 SNHLY, CDR2 FYNNEI. This CDR3 comprises 15 residues. V lost 5 bases to trimming and J lost 5 bases; unmatched junction nucleotides: 10.

J is TRBJ1-4 and V is TRBV19, with D hard to call. Germline V gene sequence: CDR1 LNHDA, CDR2 SQIVND (reference sequence). This CDR3 is built from 16 residues. Deletions cut 3 bases from V and 5 bases from J, with 16 bases between. The CDR3: CASSIAAPDRNEKLFF. CDR3 nucleotide sequence: TGTGCCAGTAGTATCGCGGCCCCGGACCGCAATGAAAAACTGTTTTTT. The full variable domain, its missing parts supplied by reference TRBV19 and TRBJ1-4, is DGGITQSPKYLFRKEGQNVTLSCEQNLNHDAMYWYRQDPGQGLRLIYYSQIVNDFQKGDIAEGYSVSREKKESFPLTVTSAQKNPTAFYLCASSIAAPDRNEKLFFGSGTQLSVL.

The rearrangement links TRBV5-6 to TRBJ1-6; tentative D call: TRBD1 (6 bases). V was clipped by 4 bases and J by 10 bases, with 21 bases between them. The CDR3 contains 16 residues. The germline CDR1 and CDR2 sequences are SGHDT and YYEEEE. The CDR3 nucleotides are TGTGCCAGCAGCACGCGGGGTTGGGGGGGCGGGTCACCCCTCCACTTT. Translating it yields CASSTRGWGGGSPLHF.

The V call is TRBV27, the J call TRBJ2-7; 9 nucleotides agree with TRBD2. The CDR3 totals 16 residues. Germline V gene sequence: CDR1 MNHEY, CDR2 SMNVEV (reference sequence). Trimming cost V 5 bases and J 4 bases; bases outside gene matches: 12. The CDR3 spells CASSPLTSGRPYEQYF. CDR3 nucleotide sequence: TGTGCCAGCAGTCCATTAACTAGCGGGCGACCTTACGAGCAGTACTTC.

This clone was found a few times. This sequence joins TRBV11-2 and TRBJ1-2; TRBD1 is a possible D gene (6 bases). Germline-derived CDR1 and CDR2 are SGHAT and FQNNGV. The CDR3 contains 15 residues. V was cut by 1 base and J by 7 bases, with 16 bases left in between. The CDR3 reads CASSLAGGRKSGYTF. CDR3 in DNA: TGTGCCAGCAGCTTAGCGGGGGGGCGGAAAAGTGGCTACACCTTC.

The table lists this clone with a few counts. This chain links TRBV7-2 with TRBJ2-7; D remains unclear. Germline lookup yields CDR1 SGHTA and CDR2 FQGNSA. CDR3 length equals 14 residues. Trimming left V 1 base short and J 7 bases short, with 14 bases between. The CDR3 nucleotides read TGTGCCAGCAGCTTAGGCAGACCGTTGGAAGAGCAGTACTTC. Its translation is CASSLGRPLEEQYF.

This chain links TRBV6-5 with TRBJ1-6; D gene ambiguous. Per the germline V gene, CDR1 is MNHEY and CDR2 is SVGAGI. The CDR3 consists of 13 residues. Trimming shortened V by 6 bases and J by 8 bases, and 11 bases separated the two germline ends. The CDR3 sequence is CASRDRIYSPLHF. Here the CDR3 DNA reads TGTGCCAGCAGAGACCGAATTTATTCACCCCTCCACTTT.

The J gene is TRBJ2-7, the V gene TRBV7-9; weak D call: TRBD1 (7 bases). This CDR3 comprises 18 residues. In germline, CDR1 is SEHNR, CDR2 FQNEAQ (reference sequence). V lost 2 bases and J 0 bases, leaving 20 bases between the germline ends. DNA of the CDR3: TGTGCCAGCAGCTTAAGTCCTTCCCACAGGGGAGGCTCCTACGAGCAGTACTTC. Its translation is CASSLSPSHRGGSYEQYF.

This clone was observed a single time. This rearrangement joins TRBV18 to TRBJ2-5; 8 bases align to TRBD2. Losses at the gene ends were 8 bases for V and 2 bases for J; bases not matched to a gene: 10. Germline assignment: CDR1 KGHSH and CDR2 LQKENI. This CDR3 contains 15 residues. Here the CDR3 DNA reads TGTGCCAGCCGCCCTAGCGGGTGGGGGCAAGAGACCCAGTACTTC. Protein: CASRPSGWGQETQYF.

The chain couples TRBV28 to TRBJ1-2; possible D gene TRBD1, 6 bases. V dropped 3 bases and J dropped 8 bases, with 16 bases sitting between them. This CDR3 has 14 amino acids. CDR1 is MDHEN, CDR2 SYDVKM, per germline. The CDR3 DNA reads TGTGCCAGCAGTTTGACCGGGGGCGGTAAGGGCTACACCTTC. Protein: CASSLTGGGKGYTF.

The chain recombines TRBV3-1 (or the pseudogene TRBV3-2) with TRBJ2-7; D is ambiguous. This CDR3 is built from 13 residues. The germline CDR1 and CDR2 sequences are LGHDT and YNNKEL (reference sequence). The V end was cut by 7 bases, the J end by 3 bases, with 13 bases between. CDR3 nucleotide sequence: TGTGCCAGCACCCAGTACGGAAACTACGAGCAGTACTTC. Protein product: CASTQYGNYEQYF.

The chain has TRBV18 and TRBJ2-7; either TRBD1 or TRBD2 may supply D (5 bases each). V shed 0 bases and J shed 4 bases, with 10 bases lying between them. Germline loops: CDR1 KGHSH, CDR2 LQKENI. The CDR3 sequence is 14 residues long. The CDR3, as DNA: TGTGCCAGCTCACCACCCTTCAGGGAGTACGAGCAGTACTTC. It codes for CASSPPFREYEQYF. The entire variable domain, with the rest obtained from reference TRBV18 and TRBJ2-7, is as follows: NAGVMQNPRHLVRRRGQEARLRCSPMKGHSHVYWYRQLPEEGLKFMVYLQKENIIDESGMPKERFSAEFPKEGPSILRIQQVVRGDSAAYFCASSPPFREYEQYFGPGTRLTVT.

This clone was detected once. This rearrangement joins TRBV5-4 to TRBJ2-2; D is uncertain. The length of the CDR3 is 13 residues. With 7 bases removed from V and 5 bases from J, the gap between germline ends came to 12 bases. Per germline, CDR1 SGHNT and CDR2 YYREEE (reference sequence). The CDR3 DNA is TGTGCCAGCCCGATCCCCCCGACCGGGGAGCTGTTTTTT. Residues: CASPIPPTGELFF.

The rearrangement joins TRBV7-2 to TRBJ2-7, with D perhaps being TRBD1 or TRBD2 (6 bases each). Trimming left V 4 bases short and J 4 bases short, with 14 bases between. The germline V gene has CDR1 SGHTA and CDR2 FQGNSA. The CDR3 consists of 14 residues. The CDR3 is CASSSNREAYEQYF. The CDR3 DNA sequence: TGTGCCAGCAGCTCTAACAGGGAGGCGTACGAGCAGTACTTC. Drawing the rest from reference TRBV7-2 and TRBJ2-7, the complete variable domain is GAGVSQSPSNKVTEKGKDVELRCDPISGHTALYWYRQSLGQGLEFLIYFQGNSAPDKSGLPSDRFSAERTGGSVSTLTIQRTQQEDSAVYLCASSSNREAYEQYFGPGTRLTVT.